This TCR beta chain was sequenced during a study of blood T cell repertoires in COVID-19. Study overall: Spain, Italy and the United States supplied samples that represented acute and convalescent COVID-19. Sources were T cells, B-cell-depleted T cells, or PBMCs; the material itself was cDNA or gDNA.

Enrolment of Seattle patients took place during active infection, and they were followed longitudinally. Original methodology: For nucleated cells, counts were estimated from reference gene primer amplification. The repertoire was sequenced with immunoSEQ multiplex PCR; TCRdb's copy has only in-frame clones and lacks some. V, J and clone size are taken as reported in that table, and D and trimming were inferred from the DNA itself. This sample yields 200,000 to 250,000 clones, of which 80% to 90% are seen a single time; under 14% belongs to the top ten. Germline V lookup: CDR1 SGHRS, CDR2 YFSETQ. The CDR3 is 15 amino acids. The V end lost 2 bases, the J end lost 3 bases, and 13 bases lay between the germline ends.

Sample: peripheral blood. The chain has TRBV5-1 and TRBJ2-3; D perhaps matches TRBD1 (6 bases). This receptor was taken from a man aged 50 to 59 with COVID-19, enrolled during active disease. CDR3: CASSFRQETTDTQYF. The DNA for the CDR3 is TGCGCCAGCAGCTTCCGACAGGAGACTACAGATACGCAGTATTTT. Variable domain in full (rest from reference TRBV5-1 and TRBJ2-3): KAGVTQTPRYLIKTRGQQVTLSCSPISGHRSVSWYQQTPGQGLQFLFEYFSETQRNKGNFPGRFSGRQFSNSRSEMNVSTLELGDSALYLCASSFRQETTDTQYFGPGTRLTVL.